Presented here are 7 T cell receptor beta chains from one specimen sequenced in a study of blood T cell repertoires in COVID-19. The method was immunoSEQ multiplex PCR; TCRdb's version includes in-frame clones alone and lacks a portion of them. The sample comprises 60,000 to 80,000 clones, 65% to 90% of which are singletons, and roughly 25% rests with the top ten. Material for sequencing was peripheral blood. The receptor set was obtained from a man aged 45-65 years with acute or convalescent COVID-19.

The chain couples TRBV6-4 to TRBJ2-3; 15 positions agree with TRBD2. J was trimmed by 4 bases and V by 6 bases; bases with no gene match: 2. The CDR3 spans 15 residues. Germline V lookup: CDR1 MRHNA, CDR2 SNTAGT. In nucleotides, the CDR3 is TGTGCCAGCAGGAGGACTAGCGGGGGGGCAGATACGCAGTATTTT. It specifies CASRRTSGGADTQYF.

V usage is TRBV9 and J usage is TRBJ2-2; perhaps TRBD2 as D (5 bases). The CDR3 consists of 14 residues. The V and J ends lost 1 base and 6 bases respectively, with 10 bases between them. CDR1 is SGDLS, CDR2 YYNGEE, per germline. In DNA form, the CDR3 reads TGTGCCAGCAGCGTATCGGCGGGCGCCGGGGAGCTGTTTTTT. Translation: CASSVSAGAGELFF.

The CDR3 DNA reads as TGTGCCAGCAGCCGGGGACTCCTCCCCTACGAGCAGTACGTC. The encoded protein is CASSRGLLPYEQYV. The chain employs TRBV6-2 or TRBV6-3 and TRBJ2-7, with D maybe TRBD2 (6 bases). Germline CDR1 and CDR2: MNHEY and SVGEGT. The length of the CDR3 is 14 residues. With 6 bases removed from V and 2 bases from J, the gap between germline ends came to 14 bases.

CDR3 residues: CASSPRGGELFF. The CDR3 DNA follows: TGTGCCAGCAGCCCCCGAGGCGGGGAGCTGTTTTTT. V and J are TRBV21-1 and TRBJ2-2; TRBD2 is the table's D call, not checked against the DNA. TRBV21-1 is given as a pseudogene. CDR3 length: 12 amino acids.

CDR3 sequence reads: CATSSDSFYNEQFF. The CDR3 DNA follows: TGTGCCACCAGTTCTGACAGCTTCTACAATGAGCAGTTCTTC. The V call is TRBV24-1, the J call TRBJ2-1; possible D gene TRBD1, 5 bases. The CDR3 spans 14 residues. Germline V lookup: CDR1 KGHDR, CDR2 SFDVKD. V lost 6 bases and J lost 3, with 11 bases in between.

The rearrangement links TRBV7-3 to TRBJ2-1; D call uncertain. The germline V gene has CDR1 SGHTA and CDR2 FQGTGA. V lost 6 bases and J 7 bases, leaving 13 bases between the germline ends. CDR3 length: 13 residues. CDR3 DNA: TGTGCCAGCAGTCCCAACAGCTTAAATGAGCAGTTCTTC. Translation gives CASSPNSLNEQFF.

The J gene is TRBJ1-1, the V gene TRBV24-1; TRBD1 aligns across 8 bases. This CDR3 is 13 amino acids long. Germline V gene lookup returns CDR1 KGHDR and CDR2 SFDVKD. V lost 4 bases, J lost 11 bases, and 8 bases stayed unmatched. The CDR3 loop is CATSEADREDAFF. The CDR3 DNA sequence: TGTGCCACCAGTGAAGCGGACAGGGAGGATGCTTTCTTT.